This T cell receptor beta chain was found in a study of cytomegalovirus exposure and HLA in healthy donors. J gave up 6 bases and V 4 bases, and 2 bases lay outside the gene matches. The CDR3 is 14 residues long. Germline V gene data show CDR1 as SNHLY and CDR2 as FYNNEI. A note on this clone: Its antigen is as yet unknown.

Study-wide points: Later analysis identified about 17,000 TCR beta sequences associated with HLA alleles, using a false discovery rate threshold of 0.05. The only immune exposure information that was available was CMV serostatus.

The PCR had 60 Vbeta and 13 Jbeta primers. Here immunoSEQ multiplex PCR was the method, and the copy in TCRdb shows in-frame clones only, minus some. The sample holds roughly 150,000 clones, 73% seen once. The sequence derives from a woman aged 18-29 years in good health and CMV-seropositive. What was sequenced was PBMCs. This chain links TRBV2 with TRBJ1-5, with 11 bases fitting TRBD1. In nucleotides, the CDR3 is TGTGCCAGCAGTGCCGGACAGGGGGCTCAGCCCCAGCATTTT. Protein product: CASSAGQGAQPQHF.